The next 14 T cell receptor beta chains were all read from a single sample in a study of cytomegalovirus exposure and HLA in healthy donors. The PCR was carried out with 60 Vbeta primers and 13 Jbeta primers. Using immunoSEQ multiplex PCR, the repertoire was profiled, and TCRdb retains in-frame clones only, with some absent. The sample has about 65,000 clones, roughly two thirds seen once; the top ten hold about 3%. Sequenced material: PBMCs. The receptors shown here come from a man aged 25 to 45 in good health and CMV-seronegative.

The CDR3 reads CASRVGQGGTEAFF. Here the CDR3 DNA reads TGTGCCAGTAGGGTGGGACAGGGAGGGACTGAAGCTTTCTTT. The V and J genes are TRBV19 and TRBJ1-1; 9 bases fit TRBD1. CDR1 LNHDA and CDR2 SQIVND come from the germline V gene (reference sequence). The CDR3 length is 14 residues. J was trimmed by 5 bases and V by 6 bases; bases with no gene match: 7.

This clone was found once. This chain joins TRBV6-1 and TRBJ1-2; D might be TRBD1 (6 bases). The CDR3 is 13 residues long. Trimming removed 7 bases from V and 2 bases from J, with 11 bases in between. Per the germline V gene, CDR1 is MNHNS and CDR2 is SASEGT. In DNA form, the CDR3 reads TGTGCCAGCACCTTGGACAGAAACTATGGCTACACCTTC. Translated, it gives CASTLDRNYGYTF.

In this sample, this clone turned up a few times. The chain uses TRBV7-2 and TRBJ2-1; D unclear. V lost 5 bases and J lost 6, with 5 bases in between. Germline CDR1 SGHTA, CDR2 FQGNSA. The CDR3 has 11 amino acids. CDR3 DNA sequence: TGTGCCAGCAGCCATTCCAATGAGCAGTTCTTC. This codes for CASSHSNEQFF.

This clone has only a few counts. The chain has TRBV7-9 and TRBJ1-4; TRBD1 agrees at 9 bases. With 3 bases clipped from V and 7 bases from J, the junction kept 3 bases outside the gene matches. The CDR3 extends over 14 amino acids. CDR1 SEHNR and CDR2 FQNEAQ come from the germline V gene (reference sequence). CDR3: CASSLGTGFEKLFF. Here the CDR3 DNA reads TGTGCCAGCAGCTTGGGGACAGGGTTTGAAAAACTGTTTTTT.

V and J are TRBV18 and TRBJ1-5, with 7 bases lining up with TRBD1. Unmatched junction bases numbered 2, after V lost 2 bases and J lost 4 bases. CDR1 and CDR2 (germline): KGHSH, LQKENI. CDR3 length: 14 residues. The CDR3 coding sequence is TGTGCCAGCTCACCAGGACAGGCGAATCAGCCCCAGCATTTT. This gives the protein CASSPGQANQPQHF.

There are a few counts of this clone. This chain connects TRBV5-6 to TRBJ1-5, with D perhaps TRBD1 (6 bases). The V gene lost 0 bases and the J gene lost 7 bases, with 11 bases spanning the gap. Per germline, CDR1 SGHDT and CDR2 YYEEEE. There are 14 residues in the CDR3. CDR3 nucleotides: TGTGCCAGCAGCTTGGCAGGGGTAGGGCAGCCCCAGCATTTT. Translated, it gives CASSLAGVGQPQHF. Combining the CDR3 with reference TRBV5-6 and TRBJ1-5 gives the whole variable domain DAGVTQSPTHLIKTRGQQVTLRCSPKSGHDTVSWYQQALGQGPQFIFQYYEEEERQRGNFPDRFSGHQFPNYSSELNVNALLLGDSALYLCASSLAGVGQPQHFGDGTRLSIL.

The chain uses TRBV7-9 and TRBJ1-4, with D tentatively TRBD1 (6 bases). Germline V gene data show CDR1 as SEHNR and CDR2 as FQNEAQ (reference sequence). V lost 6 bases to trimming and J lost 8 bases, with 16 bases between them. CDR3 length: 14 residues. The CDR3 bases are TGTGCCAGCAGTCCCGGGGGGGCTCGGGAAAAACTGTTTTTT. This sequence encodes CASSPGGAREKLFF.

This clone showed up just a few times. V and J are TRBV9 and TRBJ1-6; perhaps TRBD1 as D (6 bases). The CDR3 is 15 residues long. Trimming stripped 3 bases from V and 9 bases from J, with 16 bases between. Germline V lookup: CDR1 SGDLS, CDR2 YYNGEE. CDR3 amino acids: CASSGITGRGSPLHF. The CDR3 bases are TGTGCCAGCAGCGGAATAACAGGGAGGGGTTCACCCCTCCACTTT.

This chain uses TRBV7-9 with TRBJ2-5, with 9 nucleotides matching TRBD2. Per the germline V gene, CDR1 is SEHNR and CDR2 is FQNEAQ (reference sequence). The CDR3 covers 15 residues. Germline trimming cut 6 bases from V and 1 base from J; bases unmatched to any gene: 6. CDR3 sequence reads: CASSSSGVIQETQYF. The CDR3 nucleotides are TGTGCCAGCAGTTCTAGCGGGGTCATCCAAGAGACCCAGTACTTC.

In this sample, this clone turned up once. The rearrangement links TRBV7-8 to TRBJ2-7; TRBD2 agrees at 14 bases. Per the germline V gene, CDR1 is SGHVS and CDR2 is FQNEAQ. V was pared by 5 bases and J by 6 bases, with 3 bases of the junction left unmatched. The CDR3 is 14 residues long. CDR3 amino acids: CASSAGTSGGEQYF. The CDR3 region has the DNA TGTGCCAGCAGCGCAGGGACTAGCGGGGGCGAGCAGTACTTC.

The chain uses TRBV4-1 and TRBJ1-1; TRBD1 matches at 7 bases. CDR3 size: 14 residues. Germline V gene sequence: CDR1 MGHRA, CDR2 YSYEKL. V dropped 2 bases and J dropped 5; count of bases not matched to a gene: 5. The CDR3 protein is CASSQRQGKTEAFF. The CDR3 bases are TGCGCCAGCAGCCAAAGACAGGGAAAGACTGAAGCTTTCTTT.

The V call is TRBV5-1, the J call TRBJ2-5, with 14 bases aligning to TRBD2. The CDR3 length is 19 residues. CDR1 and CDR2 from the germline V gene are SGHRS and YFSETQ. V dropped 4 bases and J dropped 4; count of bases not matched to a gene: 15. The CDR3 DNA reads TGCGCCAGCAGCCCCATCCCGGGACTAGCGGGGGCGGGCCCAGAGACCCAGTACTTC. Translation: CASSPIPGLAGAGPETQYF.

This clone has just a few counts. The chain is built from TRBV4-2 and TRBJ2-1; no clear D. Per the germline V gene, CDR1 is LGHNA and CDR2 is YNFKEQ. The length of the CDR3 is 15 residues. V shed 0 bases and J shed 3 bases, with 9 bases lying between them. Here the CDR3 reads CASSQDFADYNEQFF. Written as DNA, the CDR3 is TGTGCCAGCAGCCAAGATTTTGCGGACTACAATGAGCAGTTCTTC.

The V call is TRBV30, the J call TRBJ1-5; a weak D match, TRBD1 (6 bases). This CDR3 contains 12 residues. Germline V gene data show CDR1 as GTSNPN and CDR2 as SVGIG (reference sequence). V lost 0 bases and J 6 bases, leaving 6 bases between the germline ends. CDR3 sequence (DNA): TGTGCCTGGAGTGTACAGGGTCAGCCCCAGCATTTT. Translation gives CAWSVQGQPQHF. Full variable domain (remainder filled in from reference TRBV30 and TRBJ1-5): SQTIHQWPATLVQPVGSPLSLECTVEGTSNPNLYWYRQAAGRGLQLLFYSVGIGQISSEVPQNLSASRPQDRQFILSSKKLLLSDSGFYLCAWSVQGQPQHFGDGTRLSIL.